This TCR beta chain came from a study of blood T cells in healthy people across ages. Together with a sample-barcoded 5' primer, a J-beta primer mix was included in a second PCR lasting about 7 to 11 cycles. One entry per CDR3 protein, called by TCRdb with MiXCR from the 5' RACE reads. The sample yields 270,000 or so distinct CDR3 sequences, less than 30% seen once. The length of the CDR3 is 15 residues. Trimming left V 7 bases short and J 4 bases short, with 19 bases between. This clonotype was sampled from a woman in her seventies in good health. The sample was blood. The chain carries TRBV12-3 or TRBV12-4 and TRBJ1-1; maybe TRBD1 (5 bases). This CDR3 is CASISGVGATTEAFF. The CDR3 DNA sequence: TGTGCCAGCATCTCGGGTGTCGGGGCAACCACTGAAGCTTTCTTT.